This TCR beta chain was sequenced for a study of T cell changes during pregnancy in multiple sclerosis. The repertoire was sequenced with immunoSEQ multiplex PCR; TCRdb's copy has only in-frame clones and lacks some. The profile shows about 67,000 clones, about 90% of them singletons. The CDR3 is 15 amino acids. Germline V gene sequence: CDR1 MNHEY, CDR2 SMNVEV (reference sequence). With 5 bases clipped from V and 4 bases from J, the junction kept 5 bases outside the gene matches. V is TRBV27 and J is TRBJ2-3; TRBD1 matches 11 bases. The sequence came from a female donor with multiple sclerosis, enrolled in a pregnancy study. Sequencing used peripheral blood, obtained in the first trimester of pregnancy. The CDR3 region has the DNA TGTGCCAGCAGTGACGGACAGGGGGCGGCAGATACGCAGTATTTT. It specifies CASSDGQGAADTQYF.